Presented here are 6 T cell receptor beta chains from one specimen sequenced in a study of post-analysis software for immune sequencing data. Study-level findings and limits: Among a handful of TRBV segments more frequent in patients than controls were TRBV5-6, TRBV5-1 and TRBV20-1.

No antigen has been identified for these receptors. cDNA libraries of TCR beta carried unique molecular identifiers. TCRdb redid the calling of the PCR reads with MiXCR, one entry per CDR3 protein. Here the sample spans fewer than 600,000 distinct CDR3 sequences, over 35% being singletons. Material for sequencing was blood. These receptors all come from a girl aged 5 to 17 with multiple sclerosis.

The CDR3 spells CASSQTGQPQHF. In DNA form, the CDR3 reads TGTGCCAGCAGCCAAACAGGACAGCCCCAGCATTTT. The chain joins TRBV4-2 to TRBJ1-5; possible D gene TRBD1, 5 bases. Germline CDR1 LGHNA, CDR2 YNFKEQ. Trimming left V 2 bases short and J 7 bases short, with 6 bases between. The CDR3 runs 12 residues.

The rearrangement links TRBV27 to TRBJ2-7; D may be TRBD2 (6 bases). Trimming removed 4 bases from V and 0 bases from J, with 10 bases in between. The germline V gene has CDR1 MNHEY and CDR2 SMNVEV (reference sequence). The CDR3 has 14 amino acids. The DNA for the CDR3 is TGTGCCAGCAGTTACGGGAGTGACTCCTACGAGCAGTACTTC. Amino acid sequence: CASSYGSDSYEQYF.

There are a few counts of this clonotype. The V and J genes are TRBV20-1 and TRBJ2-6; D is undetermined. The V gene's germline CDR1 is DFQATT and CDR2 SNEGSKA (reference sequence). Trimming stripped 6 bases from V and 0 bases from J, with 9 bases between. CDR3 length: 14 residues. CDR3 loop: CSAFQSSGANVLTF. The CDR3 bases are TGCAGTGCGTTTCAGAGCTCTGGGGCCAACGTCCTGACTTTC.

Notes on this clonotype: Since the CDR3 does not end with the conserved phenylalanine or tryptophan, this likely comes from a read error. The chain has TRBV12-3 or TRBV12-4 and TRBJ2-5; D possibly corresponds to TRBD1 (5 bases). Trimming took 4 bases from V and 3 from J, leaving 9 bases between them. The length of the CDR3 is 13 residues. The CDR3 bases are TGTGCCAGCAGTTCGACAGTTGAAGAGACCCAGTACTTA. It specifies CASSSTVEETQYL.

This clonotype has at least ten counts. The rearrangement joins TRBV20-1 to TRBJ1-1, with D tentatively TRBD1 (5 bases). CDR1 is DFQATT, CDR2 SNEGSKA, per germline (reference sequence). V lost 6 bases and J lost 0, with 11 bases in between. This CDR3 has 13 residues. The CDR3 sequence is CSAADSMNTEAFF. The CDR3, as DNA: TGCAGTGCCGCAGACAGCATGAACACTGAAGCTTTCTTT.

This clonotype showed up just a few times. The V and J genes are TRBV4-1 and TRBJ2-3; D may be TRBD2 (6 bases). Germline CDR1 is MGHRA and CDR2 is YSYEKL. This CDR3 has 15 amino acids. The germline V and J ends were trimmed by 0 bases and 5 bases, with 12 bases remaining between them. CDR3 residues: CASSQDERAVDTQYF. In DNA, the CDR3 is TGCGCCAGCAGCCAAGATGAGCGGGCGGTAGATACGCAGTATTTT.